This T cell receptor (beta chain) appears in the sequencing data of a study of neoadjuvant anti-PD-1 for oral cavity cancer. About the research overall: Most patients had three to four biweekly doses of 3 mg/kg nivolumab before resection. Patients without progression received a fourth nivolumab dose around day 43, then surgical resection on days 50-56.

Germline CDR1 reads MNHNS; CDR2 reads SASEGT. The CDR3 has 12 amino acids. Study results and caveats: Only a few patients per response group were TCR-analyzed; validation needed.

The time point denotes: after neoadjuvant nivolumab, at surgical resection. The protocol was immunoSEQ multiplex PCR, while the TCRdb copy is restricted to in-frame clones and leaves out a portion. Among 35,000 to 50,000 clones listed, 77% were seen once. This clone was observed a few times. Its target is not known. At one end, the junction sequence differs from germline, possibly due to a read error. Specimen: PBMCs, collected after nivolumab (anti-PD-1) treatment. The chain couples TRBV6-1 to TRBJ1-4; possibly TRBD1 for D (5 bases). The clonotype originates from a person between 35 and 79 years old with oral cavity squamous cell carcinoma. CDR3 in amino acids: CASSGTFGGTLF. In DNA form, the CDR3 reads TGTGCCAGCAGCGGCACCTTTGGGGGAACGCTTTTT.